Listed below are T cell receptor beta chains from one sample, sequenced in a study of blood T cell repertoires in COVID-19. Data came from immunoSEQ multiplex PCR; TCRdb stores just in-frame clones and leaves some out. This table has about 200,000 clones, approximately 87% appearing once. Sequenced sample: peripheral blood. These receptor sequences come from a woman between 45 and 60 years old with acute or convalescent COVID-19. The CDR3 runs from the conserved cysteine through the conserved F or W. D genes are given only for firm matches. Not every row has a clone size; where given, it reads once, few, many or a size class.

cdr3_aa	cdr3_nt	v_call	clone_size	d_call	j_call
CAWSAHTGGTYEQYF	TGTGCCTGGAGTGCTCATACAGGGGGGACCTACGAGCAGTACTTC	TRBV30	NA	TRBD1	TRBJ2-7
CASSGYRDRAHYGYTF	TGTGCCAGCAGTGGATACCGGGACAGGGCCCACTATGGCTACACCTTC	TRBV2	NA	TRBD1	TRBJ1-2
CASSGVLAGAVTQYF	TGTGCCAGCAGTGGGGTTCTAGCGGGGGCTGTTACGCAGTATTTT	TRBV2	NA	TRBD2	TRBJ2-3
CASTRQGEVGYTF	TGCGCCAGCACCCGACAGGGCGAGGTTGGCTACACCTTC	TRBV4-1	few	TRBD1	TRBJ1-2
CASSSAGTASYNEQFF	TGTGCCAGCAGTTCTGCCGGGACTGCATCCTACAATGAGCAGTTCTTC	TRBV6-6	NA	NA	TRBJ2-1
CASSFGPKPTGGTEAFF	TGCGCCAGCAGCTTTGGACCGAAGCCGACAGGGGGGACTGAAGCTTTCTTT	TRBV5-1	NA	TRBD1	TRBJ1-1
CATSDPGQGAYEQYF	TGTGCCACCAGTGATCCGGGACAGGGGGCTTACGAGCAGTACTTC	TRBV24-1	NA	TRBD1	TRBJ2-7
CASTSSSGYTF	TGTGCCAGTACCTCGTCAAGCGGCTACACCTTC	TRBV19	NA	NA	TRBJ1-2
CAWSVGGSNQPQHF	TGTGCCTGGAGTGTAGGAGGGAGCAATCAGCCCCAGCATTTT	TRBV30	NA	NA	TRBJ1-5
CASSQTPGHSSGNTIYF	TGTGCCAGCAGCCAAACGCCGGGACACAGCTCTGGAAACACCATATATTTT	TRBV7-6	few	NA	TRBJ1-3
CASSPLGVTNEKLFF	TGTGCCAGCTCACCACTCGGAGTTACTAATGAAAAACTGTTTTTT	TRBV18	NA	NA	TRBJ1-4
CASSSVYEQYF	TGTGCCAGCAGCTCAGTCTACGAGCAGTACTTC	TRBV6-2/TRBV6-3	NA	NA	TRBJ2-7
CASSIGSGLGSYNEQFF	TGTGCCAGTAGTATAGGTTCAGGACTAGGTTCTTACAATGAGCAGTTCTTC	TRBV19	NA	TRBD2	TRBJ2-1
CASSEPSSYNEQFF	TGTGCCAGCAGTGAACCGAGCTCCTACAATGAGCAGTTCTTC	TRBV25-1	NA	NA	TRBJ2-1
CATSRLGGRTESTDTQYF	TGTGCCACCAGCAGATTGGGTGGAAGGACTGAAAGCACAGATACGCAGTATTTT	TRBV15	few	NA	TRBJ2-3